The 31 T cell receptor beta chains below come from one sample, sequenced in a study of blood T cell repertoires in COVID-19. Only in-frame clones appear in the TCRdb table, and some are missing; sequencing was by immunoSEQ multiplex PCR. The sample has 50,000 or so clones, under 85% seen once. The sequenced material came from peripheral blood. The receptors stem from a man aged 40-55 years with acute or convalescent COVID-19.

The gene calls are TRBV27 and TRBJ1-2; perhaps TRBD1 as D (6 bases). The V end was cut by 4 bases, the J end by 8 bases, with 20 bases between. CDR1 is MNHEY and CDR2 is SMNVEV in the germline V gene (reference sequence). This CDR3 has 15 residues. CDR3 protein: CASSSPGHKTMGYTF. The CDR3 DNA is TGTGCCAGCAGTTCTCCGGGACACAAAACTATGGGCTACACCTTC.

The genes are TRBV7-8 and TRBJ2-1; D is perhaps TRBD2 (6 bases). Germline CDR1 is SGHVS and CDR2 is FQNEAQ. V was cut by 0 bases and J by 6 bases, with 15 bases left in between. The CDR3 extends over 16 amino acids. CDR3 coding DNA: TGTGCCAGCAGCTTAGCGCGGCGGGGCCCGGGCAATGAGCAGTTCTTC. As protein: CASSLARRGPGNEQFF.

The CDR3 region has the DNA TGTGCCAGAAGCCCGGGGTCCAGATATTGCTATAGCAATCAGCCCCAGCATTTT. It codes for CARSPGSRYCYSNQPQHF. This sequence joins TRBV7-5 and TRBJ1-5. TRBV7-5 is a pseudogene. There are 18 residues in the CDR3.

V gene TRBV5-1 combines with J gene TRBJ1-1; perhaps TRBD1 as D (5 bases). V was cut by 5 bases and J by 2 bases, with 7 bases left in between. The CDR3 totals 12 residues. Germline assignment: CDR1 SGHRS and CDR2 YFSETQ. CDR3 bases: TGCGCCAGCAGGACAGAAAACACTGAAGCTTTCTTT. It translates to CASRTENTEAFF.

The genes are TRBV9 and TRBJ1-4; no definite D call. V was cut by 3 bases and J by 6 bases, with 6 bases left in between. This CDR3 region has 12 residues. Germline CDR1 is SGDLS and CDR2 is YYNGEE. CDR3 in DNA: TGTGCCAGCAGCGGGCAGTATGAAAAACTGTTTTTT. Protein: CASSGQYEKLFF.

V gene TRBV6-5 combines with J gene TRBJ2-7; D is ambiguous. Germline CDR1 MNHEY, CDR2 SVGAGI. This CDR3 is built from 13 residues. The CDR3 DNA sequence: TGTGCTACACGTACGGGTAGCTCCTACGAGCAGTACGTC. Residues: CATRTGSSYEQYV.

The V gene is TRBV14, the J gene TRBJ2-5, with 8 positions matching TRBD2. The CDR3 extends over 18 amino acids. Germline-derived CDR1 and CDR2 are SGHDN and FVKESK. Unmatched junction bases numbered 9, after V lost 0 bases and J lost 0 bases. The CDR3 nucleotides are TGTGCCAGCAGCCAAGATTACTCTAGCGGGCATTACCAAGAGACCCAGTACTTC. Protein product: CASSQDYSSGHYQETQYF.

This chain links TRBV5-1 with TRBJ2-4; TRBD1 matches at 10 bases. Germline V lookup: CDR1 SGHRS, CDR2 YFSETQ. The CDR3 is 15 residues long. V trimming: 2 bases; J trimming: 7 bases; junction bases outside the gene matches: 6. The CDR3 protein is CASSFSGTGVNIQYF. The CDR3 nucleotides read TGCGCCAGCAGCTTCTCAGGGACAGGGGTTAACATTCAGTACTTC.

The DNA of the CDR3 is TGTGCCAGCAGTTACCCATCCTCAGGGGTCCACGAGCAGTACTTC. This translates into CASSYPSSGVHEQYF. This chain connects TRBV6-6 to TRBJ2-7, with a tentative D call TRBD1 (6 bases). CDR1 and CDR2 (germline): MNHNY, SVGAGI (reference sequence). The CDR3 totals 15 residues. V was trimmed by 2 bases and J by 5 bases, leaving 16 bases between them.

This clone was seen a single time. The chain uses TRBV27 and TRBJ1-3; maybe TRBD1 (6 bases). Trimming took off 5 bases at V and 5 bases at J, with 19 bases between the two ends. Germline CDR1 MNHEY, CDR2 SMNVEV (reference sequence). This CDR3 has 16 residues. The CDR3 DNA sequence: TGTGCCAGCAGTCATGGTACCAGGGGAGATCGAAACACCATATATTTT. Its translation: CASSHGTRGDRNTIYF.

V and J are TRBV7-9 and TRBJ1-4; 8 bases fit TRBD1. The CDR3 covers 18 residues. The J segment lost 8 bases and the V segment lost 1 base, leaving 15 bases of the junction unmatched. In germline, CDR1 is SEHNR, CDR2 FQNEAQ (reference sequence). CDR3 residues: CASSLGGTGGTRGEKLFF. The CDR3 DNA reads TGTGCCAGCAGCTTAGGCGGGACAGGCGGGACGAGAGGCGAAAAACTGTTTTTT.

The V call is TRBV12-3 or TRBV12-4, the J call TRBJ1-1, with D maybe TRBD1 (5 bases). This CDR3 has 13 amino acids. The V end lost 3 bases, the J end lost 9 bases, and 14 bases lay between the germline ends. CDR3: CASSLFGGRKAFF. Written as DNA, the CDR3 is TGTGCCAGCAGTTTGTTCGGGGGGAGGAAAGCTTTCTTT.

This clone was counted a single time. The chain is built from TRBV24-1 and TRBJ1-5; TRBD1 aligns across 8 bases. Germline V gene lookup returns CDR1 KGHDR and CDR2 SFDVKD. This CDR3 region has 15 residues. V shed 2 bases, J shed 6 bases, and the junction held 5 bases outside the gene matches. Here the CDR3 DNA reads TGTGCCACCAGTGATTCCAGGGGGCCGAGTCAGCCCCAGCATTTT. The encoded protein is CATSDSRGPSQPQHF.

This clone was seen only once. The rearrangement joins TRBV27 to TRBJ1-6; no clear D gene. Trimming pared 2 bases from V and 10 bases from J, leaving 12 bases between. Germline values: CDR1 MNHEY, CDR2 SMNVEV (reference sequence). The CDR3 covers 14 residues. The CDR3 sequence is CASSLGPPGSPLHF. DNA for the CDR3: TGTGCCAGCAGTTTAGGTCCTCCGGGGTCACCCCTCCACTTT.

J is TRBJ1-5 and V is TRBV18; no clear D. The CDR3 has 13 residues. Trimming shortened V by 3 bases and J by 7 bases, and 10 bases separated the two germline ends. Germline CDR1 KGHSH, CDR2 LQKENI. CDR3 nucleotides: TGTGCCAGCTCACCTCGCGGGAACCAGCCCCAGCATTTT. The encoded protein is CASSPRGNQPQHF.

The chain combines TRBV6-5 with TRBJ1-1, with TRBD1 identical over 11 bases. V lost 4 bases to trimming and J lost 0 bases; unmatched junction nucleotides: 4. The CDR3 has 16 amino acids. Looked up from germline, CDR1 is MNHEY and CDR2 is SVGAGI. CDR3 DNA: TGTGCCAGCAGTTCCGGACAGGGGGCAATGAACACTGAAGCTTTCTTT. This gives the protein CASSSGQGAMNTEAFF.

This rearrangement joins TRBV27 to TRBJ2-7, with 11 nucleotides matching TRBD1. V gave up 6 bases and J gave up 3 bases; unmatched junction bases: 7. From germline, CDR1 is MNHEY and CDR2 SMNVEV (reference sequence). The CDR3 loop spans 15 amino acids. DNA of the CDR3: TGTGCCAGCAGGACCAAGGGGACAGGGGGCTACGAGCAGTACTTC. The encoded protein is CASRTKGTGGYEQYF.

J is TRBJ1-3 and V is TRBV7-2; TRBD1 is a possible D gene (5 bases). The CDR3 is made up of 16 amino acids. Trimming took 5 bases from V and 0 from J, leaving 14 bases between them. CDR1 and CDR2 from the germline V gene are SGHTA and FQGNSA. The CDR3 sequence: CASSPSGGISGNTIYF. Written as DNA, the CDR3 is TGTGCCAGCAGCCCCTCCGGGGGAATCTCTGGAAACACCATATATTTT.

The rearrangement links TRBV7-2 to TRBJ1-2; TRBD1 is a possible D gene (5 bases). Germline-derived CDR1 and CDR2 are SGHTA and FQGNSA. The CDR3 has 16 amino acids. Trimming shortened V by 3 bases and J by 4 bases, and 18 bases separated the two germline ends. The CDR3, as DNA: TGTGCCAGCAGCTTGGGTTTTTCCAGGGCAGCCTATGGCTACACCTTC. As protein: CASSLGFSRAAYGYTF.

This clone was observed once. The chain employs TRBV10-2 and TRBJ2-5; 11 bases agree with TRBD2. Trimming at V came to 7 bases and at J to 0 bases, leaving 13 bases not matched to a gene. CDR3 size: 18 residues. Germline assignment: CDR1 WSHSY and CDR2 SAAADI. CDR3 region: CASKNVSTSGKYQETQYF. CDR3 coding DNA: TGCGCCAGCAAAAATGTGTCGACTAGCGGGAAGTACCAAGAGACCCAGTACTTC.

This clone was recorded only once. The V and J genes are TRBV5-1 and TRBJ1-1; 8 bases fit TRBD1. CDR3 size: 15 residues. Trimming took 3 bases from V and 1 from J; bases not matched to a gene: 5. Germline values: CDR1 SGHRS, CDR2 YFSETQ. The CDR3 DNA reads as TGCGCCAGCAGCTGGCTGGGACAGGCGAACACTGAAGCTTTCTTT. Encoded protein: CASSWLGQANTEAFF.

This clone was observed a single time. The chain joins TRBV19 to TRBJ2-3; D might be TRBD2 (5 bases). Germline lookup yields CDR1 LNHDA and CDR2 SQIVND (reference sequence). Trimming pared 4 bases from V and 2 bases from J, leaving 16 bases between. This CDR3 spans 16 amino acids. The CDR3 nucleotides read TGTGCCAGTAGTACCAAAGAAGGGCGGGCCACAGATACGCAGTATTTT. This sequence encodes CASSTKEGRATDTQYF.

This rearrangement joins TRBV4-1 to TRBJ2-1; 15 nucleotides align to TRBD2. CDR3 length equals 20 residues. Losses at the gene ends were 0 bases for V and 2 bases for J; bases not matched to a gene: 8. The V gene's germline CDR1 is MGHRA and CDR2 YSYEKL. CDR3 protein: CASSQEGTSGRSAAYNEQFF. CDR3 sequence (DNA): TGCGCCAGCAGCCAAGAGGGGACTAGCGGGAGGTCTGCCGCCTACAATGAGCAGTTCTTC.

The J gene is TRBJ2-1, the V gene TRBV12-5; D gene unclear. The CDR3 contains 17 residues. The V end was cut by 5 bases, the J end by 5 bases, with 22 bases between. The germline V gene has CDR1 LGHNT and CDR2 FRNRAP. CDR3 DNA sequence: TGTGCTAGTGGTCCTGCGGTCCTGCTAAGTGCAAACAATGAGCAGTTCTTC. Amino acids: CASGPAVLLSANNEQFF.

V is TRBV9 and J is TRBJ2-7, with a tentative D call TRBD2 (6 bases). CDR1 SGDLS and CDR2 YYNGEE come from the germline V gene. Deletions cut 0 bases from V and 0 bases from J, with 7 bases between. The length of the CDR3 is 14 residues. CDR3: CASSVDGSSYEQYF. As DNA, the CDR3 is TGTGCCAGCAGCGTAGACGGGAGCTCCTACGAGCAGTACTTC.

The rearrangement joins TRBV6-5 to TRBJ1-1, with D possibly being TRBD1 (6 bases). The length of the CDR3 is 13 residues. Looked up from germline, CDR1 is MNHEY and CDR2 is SVGAGI. Trimming removed 8 bases at V and 8 bases at J, with 18 bases between. In DNA form, the CDR3 reads TGTGCCAGCGTGCAGTCGGCCAGGGGAGAAGCTTTCTTT. It yields the protein CASVQSARGEAFF.

CDR3 protein: CASSLGGLDVQTQYF. CDR3 sequence (DNA): TGTGCCAGCAGCTTAGGGGGACTAGATGTGCAGACCCAGTACTTC. The chain recombines TRBV7-2 with TRBJ2-5, with 8 bases fitting TRBD2. This CDR3 is built from 15 residues. With 1 base clipped from V and 6 bases from J, the junction kept 7 bases outside the gene matches. Per germline, CDR1 SGHTA and CDR2 FQGNSA. The complete variable domain, with remaining parts taken from reference TRBV7-2 and TRBJ2-5, reads GAGVSQSPSNKVTEKGKDVELRCDPISGHTALYWYRQSLGQGLEFLIYFQGNSAPDKSGLPSDRFSAERTGGSVSTLTIQRTQQEDSAVYLCASSLGGLDVQTQYFGPGTRLLVL.

The chain combines TRBV5-1 with TRBJ1-5, with 8 bases identical to TRBD1. CDR1 and CDR2 from the germline V gene are SGHRS and YFSETQ. CDR3 length equals 14 residues. Losses at the gene ends were 4 bases for V and 5 bases for J; bases not matched to a gene: 5. In nucleotides, the CDR3 is TGCGCCAGCAGCCCAGGGGGCAGGGATCAGCCCCAGCATTTT. Its translation is CASSPGGRDQPQHF.

The chain has TRBV2 and TRBJ2-1, with 9 bases aligning to TRBD1. J gave up 6 bases and V 8 bases, and 8 bases lay outside the gene matches. From germline, CDR1 is SNHLY and CDR2 FYNNEI. This CDR3 has 14 residues. CDR3 nucleotide sequence: TGTGCCAGCGTGGGACAGGGTAAGGGCAATGAGCAGTTCTTC. Amino acids: CASVGQGKGNEQFF.

The V call is TRBV5-1, the J call TRBJ1-6; perhaps TRBD1 as D (6 bases). The germline V gene encodes CDR1 SGHRS and CDR2 YFSETQ. The CDR3 has 17 amino acids. The V end lost 5 bases, the J end lost 13 bases, and 28 bases lay between the germline ends. CDR3 loop: CASSQSGARRGNLPLHF. DNA of the CDR3: TGCGCCAGCAGTCAGTCAGGGGCCCGCCGTGGAAATCTCCCCCTCCACTTT.

The rearrangement uses TRBV14 and TRBJ1-5; no clear D gene. Germline lookup yields CDR1 SGHDN and CDR2 FVKESK. The CDR3 loop spans 15 amino acids. Deletions cut 1 base from V and 2 bases from J, with 9 bases between. This CDR3 reads CASSQAGRGNQPQHF. In DNA form, the CDR3 reads TGTGCCAGCAGCCAAGCTGGGAGAGGCAATCAGCCCCAGCATTTT.